This T cell receptor (beta chain) was obtained from a study of blood T cell repertoires in COVID-19. Overall study: Collection of acute and convalescent COVID-19 samples took place in the United States, Italy and Spain.

Germline assignment: CDR1 SQVTM and CDR2 ANQGSEA. V shed 7 bases and J shed 2 bases, with 10 bases lying between them. This CDR3 is 12 amino acids long. In the authors' methods: For nucleated cells, counts were estimated from reference gene primer amplification. The method was immunoSEQ multiplex PCR; TCRdb's version includes in-frame clones alone and lacks a portion of them. D and trimming come from the DNA, and the V and J calls and clone size come from that table. The data show under 300,000 clones, approximately 89% seen once. This TCR came from a middle-aged woman who had recovered from COVID-19. The chain combines TRBV29-1 with TRBJ2-3, with D hard to call. Sequencing used peripheral blood. CDR3 DNA: TGCAGCGGGGCTCAGTTCACAGATACGCAGTATTTT. It translates to CSGAQFTDTQYF.